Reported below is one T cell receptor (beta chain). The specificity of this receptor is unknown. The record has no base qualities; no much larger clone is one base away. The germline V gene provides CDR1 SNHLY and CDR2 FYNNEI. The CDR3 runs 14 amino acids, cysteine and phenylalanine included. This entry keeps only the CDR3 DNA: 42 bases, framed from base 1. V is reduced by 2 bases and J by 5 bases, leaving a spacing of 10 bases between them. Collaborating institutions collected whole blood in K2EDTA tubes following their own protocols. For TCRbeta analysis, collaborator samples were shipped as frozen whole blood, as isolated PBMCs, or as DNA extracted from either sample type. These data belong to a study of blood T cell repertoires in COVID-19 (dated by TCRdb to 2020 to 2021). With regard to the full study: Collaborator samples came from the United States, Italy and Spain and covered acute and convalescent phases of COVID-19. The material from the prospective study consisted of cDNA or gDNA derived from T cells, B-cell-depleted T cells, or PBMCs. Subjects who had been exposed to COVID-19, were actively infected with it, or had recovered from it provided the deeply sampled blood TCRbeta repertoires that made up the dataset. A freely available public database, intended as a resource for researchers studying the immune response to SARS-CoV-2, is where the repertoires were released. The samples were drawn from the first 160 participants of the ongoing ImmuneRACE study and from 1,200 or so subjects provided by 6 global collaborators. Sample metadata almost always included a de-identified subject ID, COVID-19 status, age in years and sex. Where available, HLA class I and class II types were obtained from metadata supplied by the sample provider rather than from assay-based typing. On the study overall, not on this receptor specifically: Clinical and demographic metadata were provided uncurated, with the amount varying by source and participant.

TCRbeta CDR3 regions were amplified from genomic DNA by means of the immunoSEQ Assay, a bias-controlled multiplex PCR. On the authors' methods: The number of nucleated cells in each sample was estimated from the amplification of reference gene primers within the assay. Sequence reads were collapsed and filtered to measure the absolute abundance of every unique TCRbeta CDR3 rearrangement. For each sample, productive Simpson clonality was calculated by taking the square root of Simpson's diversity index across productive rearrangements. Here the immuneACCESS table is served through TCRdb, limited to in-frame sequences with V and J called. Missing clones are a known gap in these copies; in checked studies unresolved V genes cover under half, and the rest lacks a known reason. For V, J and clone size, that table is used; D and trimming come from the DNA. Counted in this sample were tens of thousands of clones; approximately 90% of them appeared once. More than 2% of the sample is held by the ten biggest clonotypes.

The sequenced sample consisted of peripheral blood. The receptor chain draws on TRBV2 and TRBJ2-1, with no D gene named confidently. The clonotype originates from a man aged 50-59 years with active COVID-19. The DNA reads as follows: TGTGCCAGCAGTGAACTCTCAGGCGACAATGAGCAGTTCTTC. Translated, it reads CASSELSGDNEQFF.